The T cell receptor (beta chain) described here comes from a study of cytomegalovirus exposure and HLA in healthy donors. Points from the study as a whole: Later on, analysis showed that most CMV-associated TCR beta chains appeared to be HLA-restricted. For most TCR beta V segments, an earlier analysis put the productive rate at about 90% or about 30% of the time. Associated with cytomegalovirus, according to the listing, were some 150 TCR beta chains.

With regard to this clone: What it binds is unknown.

The V gene's germline CDR1 is SGHRS and CDR2 YFSETQ. V lost 4 bases and J lost 4; bases outside the gene matches: 6. The CDR3 has 16 residues. This PCR relied on a set of 60 Vbeta primers and 13 Jbeta primers. Profiling relied on immunoSEQ multiplex PCR, and the TCRdb table lists in-frame clones only, not all of them. The sample consists of around 150,000 clones, about four fifths of them appearing once. The TCR sequence derives from a man in his forties in good health and CMV-seropositive. This chain joins TRBV5-1 and TRBJ2-1; 12 bases match TRBD2. The sample taken for sequencing was PBMCs. CDR3 nucleotides: TGCGCCAGCAGCCCATCACTAGCGGGGGGATACAATGAGCAGTTCTTC. It specifies CASSPSLAGGYNEQFF.